A single T cell receptor (beta chain) is shown here with its context. Antigen: not known. Naive CD8 isolation took CD45RO-negative cells positively selected for CCR7 and excluded terminally differentiated effector memory CD45RA+ cells. Produced via immunoSEQ multiplex PCR; TCRdb's table is partial and in-frame only. The sample carries approximately 740,000 clones, 92% recorded once. Per the germline V gene, CDR1 is MDHEN and CDR2 is SYDVKM. Trimming at V came to 3 bases and at J to 6 bases, leaving 13 bases not matched to a gene. CDR3 size: 17 residues. The data are from a study of shared clonotypes between healthy human individuals. Study-level information: The donor group consisted of two women and three men, aged 18 to 49.

Study conclusions and caveats: An expected dependence of interdonor clonotype sharing on sequencing depth was noted. Only blood underwent sampling, and tissue repertoires likely differ. Naive CD4 clonotypes overlapped across a few donors at approximately 5.3%.

The chain couples TRBV28 to TRBJ1-5; 8 nucleotides agree with TRBD1. The source of this sequence is a man in his thirties or forties in good health. Sample: naive CD8+ T cells sorted from blood. CDR3 nucleotide sequence: TGTGCCAGCAGTTTTGGGGGCCCAGGGGGCTATCGTCAGCCCCAGCATTTT. This translates into CASSFGGPGGYRQPQHF.